This T cell receptor (beta chain) comes out of a study of tumor-infiltrating lymphocytes in localized non-small cell lung cancer. Study as a whole: Tumor tissue and non-adjacent uninvolved lung came from each patient. General study results and limits: Tumor T-cell fraction from TCR sequencing was not associated with recurrence-free survival (p = 0.61).

Germline V gene lookup returns CDR1 SEHNR and CDR2 FQNEAQ (reference sequence). The CDR3 totals 13 residues. Trimming cost V 5 bases and J 4 bases, with 11 bases left between them. This table comes from immunoSEQ multiplex PCR, and its TCRdb copy is limited to in-frame clones, with some not included. The sample gives about 12,000 clones, around 80% of which show up once; roughly an eighth is in the top ten. Note on this clone: Its antigen is still unknown.

Sample: lung tumor tissue. The V call is TRBV7-9, the J call TRBJ1-1, with a weak D call TRBD1 (6 bases). This receptor was obtained from a human donor with non-small cell lung cancer. CDR3 residues: CASSQQGTTEAFF. The CDR3 DNA reads as TGTGCCAGCAGCCAACAGGGTACCACTGAAGCTTTCTTT.